These T cell receptor beta chains were read from a single sample in a study of regulatory T cells in long-lasting Graves disease. TCRdb called the multiplex PCR reads again in MiXCR, with one record for every CDR3 protein. The repertoire includes about 460,000 distinct CDR3 sequences, less than 15% of them detected once, and approximately 15% sits in the top ten. These data were also reused for a study on T cells in Graves' hyperthyroidism and ophthalmopathy.

The starting material was peripheral blood mononuclear cells (PBMCs), obtained at new diagnosis, from a patient treated with antithyroid drugs. The receptors stem from a woman aged 45 to 65 with Graves disease. Each CDR3 is given with its conserved first and last residue. A D gene is named only where the DNA matches it firmly. The size field is filled for only some rows; it gives once, few, many or a size class.

NA | TRBJ2-6 | TRBV7-9 | few | 17 | TGTGCCAGCAGCTTAGTGGCGGGTTTAGAAAGGGCCAACGTCCTGACTTTC | CASSLVAGLERANVLTF
TRBD2 | TRBJ2-1 | TRBV10-1 | many | 15 | TGCGCCAGCAGTGCAGGTAGCGGGAGGGGCAATGAGCAGTTCTTC | CASSAGSGRGNEQFF
TRBD1 | TRBJ1-2 | TRBV18 | NA | 14 | TGTGCCAGCTCCTGGGGACAGGACGACTCCGGCTACACCTTC | CASSWGQDDSGYTF
TRBD2 | TRBJ2-1 | TRBV20-1 | few | 14 | TGCAGTGCTAGGACCGGGAGGGCCTACGATGAGCAGTTCTTC | CSARTGRAYDEQFF
TRBD1 | TRBJ1-4 | TRBV5-1 | many | 14 | TGCGCCAGCAGCTTGGAACAGGGGTACGGAAAACTGTTTTTT | CASSLEQGYGKLFF
NA | TRBJ1-1 | TRBV30 | many | 13 | TGTGCCTGGAGTGTGGAGGGGAACACTGAAGCTTTCTTT | CAWSVEGNTEAFF
TRBD1 | TRBJ2-1 | TRBV24-1 | many | 16 | TGTGCCACCAGTGAATCGGACAGGGGGCTTCGGAATGAGCAGTTCTTC | CATSESDRGLRNEQFF
TRBD2 | TRBJ2-3 | TRBV30 | NA | 20 | TGTGCCTGGAGTGTACCGAGACTAGCGGGAGATGTCCTCCCCCAGGATACGCAGTATTTT | CAWSVPRLAGDVLPQDTQYF
NA | TRBJ2-5 | TRBV5-1 | few | 12 | TGCGCCAGCAGCTTGGAGGCAGAGACCCAGTACTTC | CASSLEAETQYF
NA | TRBJ2-1 | TRBV19 | NA | 15 | TGTGCCACCGCCCCCGACTACCACTCCTACAATGAGCAGTTCTTC | CATAPDYHSYNEQFF
TRBD2 | TRBJ2-3 | TRBV5-1 | NA | 16 | TGCGCCAGCAGCTTGGGTAGCGGGAGTGTCACAGATACGCAGTATTTT | CASSLGSGSVTDTQYF
NA | TRBJ1-5 | TRBV2 | many | 16 | TGTGCCAGCAGTCATATGGGGGACACACGTAATCAGCCCCAGCATTTT | CASSHMGDTRNQPQHF
TRBD1 | TRBJ2-7 | TRBV7-9 | many | 15 | TGTGCCAGCAGCTCGACCGGGACAGGGGCCTACGAGCAGTACTTC | CASSSTGTGAYEQYF
TRBD2 | TRBJ2-3 | TRBV14 | many | 16 | TGTGCCAGCAGCCTCGGGCTAGCGGGGAAGACAGATACGCAGTATTTT | CASSLGLAGKTDTQYF
TRBD2 | TRBJ2-7 | TRBV7-2 | many | 15 | TGTGCCAGCAGCTTCCGACTAGCGGGAGGGGAAGAGCAGTACTTC | CASSFRLAGGEEQYF
NA | TRBJ2-5 | TRBV20-1 | few | 13 | TGCAGTGCTAGGGGACCGAGCCAAGAGACCCAGTACTTC | CSARGPSQETQYF
NA | TRBJ1-1 | TRBV25-1 | few | 11 | TGTGCCAGCAGTGAAAGGAGGGAAGCTTTCTTT | CASSERREAFF
TRBD2 | TRBJ2-7 | TRBV7-8 | many | 18 | TGTGCCAGCAGCCCCCGTATGGCTAGCGGGCCGACATCCTACGAGCAGTACTTC | CASSPRMASGPTSYEQYF
TRBD2 | TRBJ2-1 | TRBV7-9 | few | 21 | TGTGCCAGCAAATCGGGGGTGGTAGGGACTAGCGGTTTTAGCTCCTACAATGAGCAGTTCTTC | CASKSGVVGTSGFSSYNEQFF
TRBD1 | TRBJ1-1 | TRBV28 | many | 17 | TGTGCCAGCAGTTTCTGGGACAGGGGGCAATTGAACACTGAAGCTTTCTTT | CASSFWDRGQLNTEAFF
NA | TRBJ2-1 | TRBV7-3 | many | 14 | TGTGCCAGCAGCTTAGGGGAGGAGTACAATGAGCAGTTCTTC | CASSLGEEYNEQFF
NA | TRBJ2-2 | TRBV7-3 | NA | 18 | TGTGCCAGCAGCCCACACGGGGTTCGGACCGCGAACACCGGGGAGCTGTTTTTT | CASSPHGVRTANTGELFF
TRBD1 | TRBJ2-7 | TRBV28 | many | 12 | TGTGCCAGCCTGAGACAGGGGTACGAGCAGTACTTC | CASLRQGYEQYF
NA | TRBJ1-5 | TRBV28 | many | 16 | TGTGCCAGCAGTTTACTCCCAACTTATAGCAATCAGCCCCAGCATTTT | CASSLLPTYSNQPQHF
NA | TRBJ2-7 | TRBV6-1 | many | 15 | TGTGCCAGCAGCCCAAACAGGGAGGCAGGCTACGAGCAGTACTTC | CASSPNREAGYEQYF
TRBD1 | TRBJ1-2 | TRBV2 | many | 15 | TGTGCCAGCAGTGATCCGGGACAGTCCAACTATGGCTACACCTTC | CASSDPGQSNYGYTF
NA | TRBJ2-1 | TRBV3-1 | many | 12 | TGTGCCAGCAGCCAACTATACAATGAGCAGTTCTTC | CASSQLYNEQFF
NA | TRBJ2-7 | TRBV19 | many | 15 | TGTGCCAGTAGTACCCAAACAGGGAGCTCCTACGAGCAGTACTTC | CASSTQTGSSYEQYF
NA | TRBJ2-5 | TRBV2 | many | 14 | TGTGCCAGCAGTGACGTGGGAGGTGGAGAGACCCAGTACTTC | CASSDVGGGETQYF
NA | TRBJ2-7 | TRBV2 | many | 16 | TGTGCCAGCAGTGATCCGGGACGGATCCTGACGTACGAGCAGTACTTC | CASSDPGRILTYEQYF
NA | TRBJ1-2 | TRBV27 | few | 14 | TGTGCCAGCAGTTCACTGCCAACAGGTTACGGCTACACCTTC | CASSSLPTGYGYTF
TRBD1 | TRBJ1-6 | TRBV4-1 | NA | 16 | TGCGCCAGCAGCCAAGCTACGACAGGGACCAATTCACCCCTCCACTTT | CASSQATTGTNSPLHF
NA | TRBJ2-7 | TRBV7-9 | many | 14 | TGTGCCAGCAGCTTTGCAGGGGCCCCCTACGAGCAGTACTTC | CASSFAGAPYEQYF
NA | TRBJ2-7 | TRBV2 | many | 15 | TGTGCCAGCAGGGGGGAAATGAGGAGCTCCTACGAGCAGTACTTC | CASRGEMRSSYEQYF
TRBD2 | TRBJ2-2 | TRBV12-3/TRBV12-4 | few | 14 | TGTGCCAGCACCCTAGCGGGGTACACCGGGGAGCTGTTTTTT | CASTLAGYTGELFF
TRBD1 | TRBJ2-4 | TRBV19 | NA | 18 | TGTGCCAGTAGTAGAGGACAGGGGGCGAGCCCATCCGAAAACATTCAGTACTTC | CASSRGQGASPSENIQYF
NA | TRBJ1-2 | TRBV10-3 | NA | 11 | TGTGCCATCCCAAGGGGCGATGGCTACACCTTC | CAIPRGDGYTF
TRBD2 | TRBJ2-2 | TRBV30 | few | 17 | TGTGCCTGGAGTTGGTTCCGGACTAGCGGGAGGGCCGGGGAGCTGTTTTTT | CAWSWFRTSGRAGELFF
TRBD2 | TRBJ2-3 | TRBV9 | many | 16 | TGTGCCAGCAGCGTTGCCCTAGCGGGAGCGACAGATACGCAGTATTTT | CASSVALAGATDTQYF
NA | TRBJ1-3 | TRBV6-1 | NA | 18 | TGTGCCAGCAGATCTGCGGGGTTGGGTTCTAACGTTGGGTACACCATATATTTT | CASRSAGLGSNVGYTIYF
TRBD2 | TRBJ2-7 | TRBV5-1 | many | 15 | TGCGCCAGCAGCCAGAAGTCTAGCGGGTCTTACGAGCAGTACTTC | CASSQKSSGSYEQYF
NA | TRBJ2-5 | TRBV6-2/TRBV6-3 | many | 15 | TGTGCCAGCAGTTACCTTCAGGGGAGTACGGAGACCCAGTACTTC | CASSYLQGSTETQYF
TRBD2 | TRBJ2-3 | TRBV11-2 | many | 15 | TGTGCCAGCAGCCCCCGGGAGGGCAGCACAGATACGCAGTATTTT | CASSPREGSTDTQYF
NA | TRBJ2-1 | TRBV30 | NA | 13 | TGTGCCTGGACCAGGACCCCGTGGGATGAGCAGTTCTTC | CAWTRTPWDEQFF
NA | TRBJ2-1 | TRBV12-3/TRBV12-4 | many | 15 | TGTGCCAGCACCCCGTCAGCAGGGGGGTACAATGAGCAGTTCTTC | CASTPSAGGYNEQFF